This T cell receptor beta chain was documented in a study of vaccination and CD4 T cells after COVID-19. On this clonotype: Its specificity is not known.

The germline V gene has CDR1 DFQATT and CDR2 SNEGSKA (reference sequence). V gave up 1 base and J gave up 9 bases; unmatched junction bases: 13. The CDR3 spans 15 residues. With the Oncomine TCR Beta short-read assay, DNA from cultured CD4+ T cells was sequenced. TCRdb reprocessed the PCR reads with MiXCR, giving one entry per CDR3 protein. The data contain fewer than 15,000 distinct CDR3 sequences, over 60% of them singletons. As to treatment: roughly 10-day PBMC culture with coronavirus spike peptide pools or control peptides (ViraFEST assay). The source material was CD4+ T cells from blood, cultured in vitro. The receptor was isolated from a human donor who had recovered from COVID-19. This chain uses TRBV20-1 with TRBJ2-7; 9 bases are a match to TRBD2. Here the CDR3 reads CSARAGAGGPDGQYF. CDR3 nucleotide sequence: TGCAGTGCTAGAGCGGGGGCGGGAGGGCCTGATGGGCAGTACTTC.